The T cell receptor (beta chain) under discussion was sequenced for a study of a mutant IDH1 vaccine in newly diagnosed glioma. Looking at the study overall: Treated patients, roughly 60% male and roughly 40% female, averaged approximately 40 years of age. Study results and caveats: Vaccine-induced immune responses occurred in 80% to 95% of patients.

The assay was immunoSEQ multiplex PCR, and TCRdb's table has in-frame clones only and misses some. The sample carries about 50,000 clones, approximately 81% recorded once. A note on this clone: The antigen is not known.

Losses at the gene ends were 1 base for V and 1 base for J; bases not matched to a gene: 6. CDR1 and CDR2 from the germline V gene are LGHNA and YSLEER. The CDR3 loop spans 17 amino acids. Time point: week 35, safety follow-up. The study gave 300 ug of mutant IDH1 20-mer peptide per vaccine dose, with topical imiquimod. Patients were given eight vaccinations, scheduled in weeks 1, 3, 5, 7, 11, 15, 19 and 23. This chain uses TRBV4-3 with TRBJ1-1, with 10 bases identical to TRBD1. This TCR came from a woman under 30 with glioma. The sample here was PBMCs, taken from a glioma patient whose treatment included an IDH1 peptide vaccine. In DNA, the CDR3 is TGCGCCAGCAGCCAAGCCGGGACAGGGGTTTGGAACACTGAAGCTTTCTTT. It yields the protein CASSQAGTGVWNTEAFF.